Described below is a single T cell receptor beta chain sequence and its context. Its antigen is currently unknown. Primers: 60 Vbeta forward and 13 Jbeta reverse. Clones were sequenced by immunoSEQ multiplex PCR, and TCRdb holds only the in-frame ones, with some missing. The table includes about 240,000 clones, approximately 81% detected once. This sample was included in a study of cytomegalovirus exposure and HLA in healthy donors. Findings of the study overall: Across donors, presence/absence analyses took sequencing depth to be roughly uniform. Most TCR beta V segments were productive about 87% or about 30% of the time in an earlier analysis.

Healthy people donating bone marrow made up the donors. Germline CDR1 and CDR2: SEHNR and FQNEAQ (reference sequence). V shed 1 base and J 5 bases; nucleotides not matched to a gene: 6. CDR3 length equals 16 residues. The specimen sequenced was PBMCs. The chain joins TRBV7-9 to TRBJ2-5; TRBD2 matches 11 bases. The sequence derives from a woman aged 60-75 years in good health and CMV-seropositive. The CDR3 nucleotides are TGTGCCAGCAGCTTAGGACTAGCGGGACTCCGGGAGACCCAGTACTTC. It codes for CASSLGLAGLRETQYF. The full variable domain, completed using reference TRBV7-9 and TRBJ2-5, is DTGVSQNPRHKITKRGQNVTFRCDPISEHNRLYWYRQTLGQGPEFLTYFQNEAQLEKSRLLSDRFSAERPKGSFSTLEIQRTEQGDSAMYLCASSLGLAGLRETQYFGPGTRLLVL.